The sequence of this T cell receptor beta chain was determined in a study of Graves' ophthalmopathy and Graves' hyperthyroidism. This clonotype showed up many times. Antigen: not known. Using RNA transcripts, the TCR beta CDR3 regions were amplified. HTBI-primed RT-PCR formed the first round, and a multiplex PCR formed the second. TCRdb called the multiplex PCR reads again in MiXCR, with one record for every CDR3 protein. Of hundreds of thousands of distinct CDR3 sequences detected, roughly an eighth appear once; the ten largest clones hold approximately 9.8%. Deletions cut 1 base from V and 2 bases from J, with 3 bases between. CDR3 length: 12 amino acids. In germline, CDR1 is SGHDT, CDR2 YYEEEE. Clinicians made diagnoses from clinical symptoms, serum thyroxine, TRAb, thyroid ultrasound and orbital computed tomography. Study-wide points: Blood shared most expanded thyroid clonotypes above 0.001 frequency. Both a roughly 66% sensitivity and an approximately 72% specificity characterized the model's predictions of ophthalmopathy progression.

This receptor was obtained from a woman aged 25 to 39 with Graves' ophthalmopathy. The sequenced sample consisted of blood. The chain carries TRBV5-6 and TRBJ1-2; no clear D. The CDR3 nucleotides are TGTGCCAGCAGCTTGATAAACTATGGCTACACCTTC. This gives the protein CASSLINYGYTF. Full variable domain (remainder filled in from reference TRBV5-6 and TRBJ1-2): DAGVTQSPTHLIKTRGQQVTLRCSPKSGHDTVSWYQQALGQGPQFIFQYYEEEERQRGNFPDRFSGHQFPNYSSELNVNALLLGDSALYLCASSLINYGYTFGSGTRLTVV.